A single sample is the source of the 9 T cell receptor beta chains below, sequenced in a study of CD8+ T cells in alopecia areata. Reverse transcription of extracted RNA yielded cDNA, which provided the sequencing template. Some clones are missing from TCRdb's copy, which holds only in-frame ones; the method was immunoSEQ multiplex PCR. The top ten hold 11% of the sample, which has about 180,000 clones, just over 65% seen once. The specimen was CD8+ T cells sorted from blood, collected at week 0. The receptors derive from a human donor with alopecia areata.

This chain joins TRBV7-9 and TRBJ2-1, with D maybe TRBD2 (5 bases). The CDR3 loop spans 14 amino acids. The germline V and J ends were trimmed by 7 bases and 7 bases, with 17 bases remaining between them. Germline V gene lookup returns CDR1 SEHNR and CDR2 FQNEAQ (reference sequence). The CDR3 DNA reads TGTGCCAGCATAGTCTCTTCGAGGGTGAATGAGCAGTTCTTC. This translates into CASIVSSRVNEQFF.

The genes are TRBV29-1 and TRBJ1-2; 7 bases map to TRBD1. There are 12 residues in the CDR3. With V trimmed by 6 bases and J by 5 bases, 6 bases remained unmatched. Germline CDR1 SQVTM, CDR2 ANQGSEA. CDR3 region: CSVVDRFYGYTF. In DNA form, the CDR3 reads TGCAGCGTAGTGGACAGGTTTTATGGCTACACCTTC.

V usage is TRBV7-9 and J usage is TRBJ1-1, with a tentative D call TRBD1 (6 bases). The CDR3 sequence is 13 residues long. The germline V and J ends were trimmed by 1 base and 11 bases, with 14 bases remaining between them. Germline CDR1 is SEHNR and CDR2 is FQNEAQ (reference sequence). CDR3 sequence reads: CASSLGQVGMAFF. DNA of the CDR3: TGTGCCAGCAGCTTAGGACAGGTCGGGATGGCTTTCTTT.

V is TRBV14 and J is TRBJ2-1; 7 nucleotides line up with TRBD1. CDR1 SGHDN and CDR2 FVKESK come from the germline V gene. CDR3 length: 15 residues. J gave up 4 bases and V 4 bases, and 7 bases lay outside the gene matches. Here the CDR3 reads CASSRGTERYNEQFF. CDR3 DNA: TGTGCCAGCAGCCGGGGGACAGAGAGGTACAATGAGCAGTTCTTC.

V is TRBV9 and J is TRBJ1-2; D is perhaps TRBD1 (5 bases). V lost 6 bases, J lost 2 bases, and 11 bases lay in between. The germline V gene encodes CDR1 SGDLS and CDR2 YYNGEE. The length of the CDR3 is 13 residues. The CDR3 nucleotides read TGTGCCAGCACATCGGGGCAGAACTATGGCTACACCTTC. Residues: CASTSGQNYGYTF.

This chain uses TRBV7-9 with TRBJ2-2; D is uncertain. The CDR3 runs to 15 residues. Germline assignment: CDR1 SEHNR and CDR2 FQNEAQ (reference sequence). V lost 4 bases and J lost 3, with 12 bases in between. In DNA form, the CDR3 reads TGTGCCAGCAGCTCCGGCCGCAGTGACACCGGGGAGCTGTTTTTT. Translated: CASSSGRSDTGELFF.

This clone turned up a few times. This chain links TRBV27 with TRBJ2-7; possibly TRBD1 for D (6 bases). The CDR3 is made up of 14 amino acids. Germline lookup yields CDR1 MNHEY and CDR2 SMNVEV (reference sequence). Trimming cost V 2 bases and J 3 bases, with 11 bases left between them. This chain's CDR3 is CASSLRQGHYEQYF. CDR3 DNA sequence: TGTGCCAGCAGTTTAAGGCAGGGGCACTACGAGCAGTACTTC.

The V and J genes are TRBV27 and TRBJ2-1; a possible D gene is TRBD2 (6 bases). The length of the CDR3 is 15 residues. The V gene's germline CDR1 is MNHEY and CDR2 SMNVEV (reference sequence). Trimming took 4 bases from V and 0 from J, leaving 10 bases between them. CDR3 residues: CASSWSGSSYNEQFF. The CDR3 region has the DNA TGTGCCAGCAGTTGGTCCGGGAGCTCCTACAATGAGCAGTTCTTC.

The V call is TRBV5-1, the J call TRBJ2-1; weak D call: TRBD1 (5 bases). Trimming stripped 9 bases from V and 8 bases from J, with 18 bases between. The CDR3 runs 13 residues. CDR1 is SGHRS and CDR2 is YFSETQ in the germline V gene. The CDR3: CAKTLRDRDEQFF. As DNA, the CDR3 is TGCGCCAAAACACTCAGGGATCGGGATGAGCAGTTCTTC.